The T cell receptor (beta chain) under discussion was sequenced for a study of T cell clones after liver transplantation. This clone has just a few counts. The CDR3 covers 15 residues. Germline V lookup: CDR1 SNHLY, CDR2 FYNNEI. V lost 7 bases and J lost 9; bases outside the gene matches: 9. Libraries were prepared by immunoSEQ multiplex PCR; TCRdb keeps only in-frame clonotypes and omits some of them. The sample lists tens of thousands of clones; 84% were seen once. The sequence derives from a human patient who received a liver transplant. Some T cells may originate from the graft donor. This chain uses TRBV2 with TRBJ2-1, with 13 bases lining up with TRBD2. Specimen: CD4+ T cells from blood, collected around 50 months after liver transplant. Written as DNA, the CDR3 is TGTGCCAGCACCAAGACTAGCGGGGGGTTAAGTGAGCAGTTCTTC. This translates into CASTKTSGGLSEQFF.